One and the same sample provided the 20 T cell receptor beta chains below, sequenced in a study of cytomegalovirus exposure and HLA in healthy donors. The study ran its PCR with 60 Vbeta and 13 Jbeta primers. Here immunoSEQ multiplex PCR was the method, and the copy in TCRdb shows in-frame clones only, minus some. Counted here are more than 95,000 clones, 80% to 85% occurring once; the ten biggest clones make up about 3.9%. The sample taken for sequencing was PBMCs. These receptors all stem from a woman in her twenties or thirties in good health and CMV-seronegative.

This clone was seen ten or more times. This CDR3 reads CASGGTGTSYEQYF. The CDR3 DNA reads as TGTGCCAGCGGCGGGACAGGAACCTCCTACGAGCAGTACTTC. This chain joins TRBV25-1 and TRBJ2-7, with 8 bases aligning to TRBD1. V lost 8 bases, J lost 0 bases, and 6 bases stayed unmatched. This CDR3 is built from 14 residues. Germline V gene data show CDR1 as MGHDK and CDR2 as SYGVNS.

Details on this clone: An end of the junction does not agree with germline; a read error may underlie this. The CDR3 region is CASSRLLGDTIYF. CDR3 bases: TGTGCCAGCAGCCGGCTTCTTGGAGACACCATATATTTT. The chain combines TRBV11-2 with TRBJ1-3, with D uncertain. The CDR3 covers 13 residues. The germline CDR1 and CDR2 sequences are SGHAT and FQNNGV.

V gene TRBV7-8 combines with J gene TRBJ1-4; unclear D gene. The V gene's germline CDR1 is SGHVS and CDR2 FQNEAQ. There are 16 residues in the CDR3. V shed 1 base and J shed 0 bases, with 9 bases lying between them. The CDR3 region has the DNA TGTGCCAGCAGCTTAGTTGTGTCCGCAACTAATGAAAAACTGTTTTTT. Translation: CASSLVVSATNEKLFF.

This clone was seen only once. The chain recombines TRBV9 with TRBJ2-2; 11 nucleotides agree with TRBD2. The CDR3 runs to 16 residues. Germline loops: CDR1 SGDLS, CDR2 YYNGEE. V dropped 1 base and J dropped 6; count of bases not matched to a gene: 5. CDR3 sequence: CASSVMVAGGPGELFF. In DNA, the CDR3 is TGTGCCAGCAGCGTAATGGTAGCGGGAGGGCCCGGGGAGCTGTTTTTT.

V usage is TRBV27 and J usage is TRBJ2-1; D gene ambiguous. CDR3 length: 15 residues. Per germline, CDR1 MNHEY and CDR2 SMNVEV (reference sequence). V dropped 1 base and J dropped 1 base, with 8 bases sitting between them. CDR3 bases: TGTGCCAGCAGTTTATTGGCAATTTCCTACAATGAGCAGTTCTTC. It codes for CASSLLAISYNEQFF.

J is TRBJ2-1 and V is TRBV19; 9 bases map to TRBD1. Germline CDR1 reads LNHDA; CDR2 reads SQIVND (reference sequence). Trimming cost V 3 bases and J 3 bases; bases outside gene matches: 6. CDR3 length equals 16 residues. The CDR3 here is CASSIEGQGSYNEQFF. CDR3 DNA sequence: TGTGCCAGTAGTATCGAGGGACAGGGAAGCTACAATGAGCAGTTCTTC.

In regard to this clone: The junction does not match germline at one end; this may be a read error. The chain recombines TRBV7-7 with TRBJ2-3; tentatively, D is TRBD1 (6 bases). CDR1 SSHAT and CDR2 FNYEAQ come from the germline V gene (reference sequence). This CDR3 is 13 amino acids long. CDR3 sequence (DNA): TGTGCTAGCAGCTCGTACAGGGAGGATACGCAGTATTTT. Encoded protein: CASSSYREDTQYF. Variable domain in full (rest from reference TRBV7-7 and TRBJ2-3): GAGVSQSPRYKVTKRGQDVTLRCDPISSHATLYWYQQALGQGPEFLTYFNYEAQPDKSGLPSDRFSAERPEGSISTLTIQRTEQRDSAMYRCASSSYREDTQYFGPGTRLTVL.

This clone appeared a few times. In nucleotides, the CDR3 is TGTGCCAGCAGTGAGGGGCAGGGGGCATTACAAGAGACCCAGTACTTC. Translated: CASSEGQGALQETQYF. The gene calls are TRBV6-1 and TRBJ2-5, with 8 bases identical to TRBD1. The V segment lost 3 bases and the J segment 2 bases; nucleotides outside the gene matches: 8. The CDR3 length is 16 residues. Germline V gives CDR1 MNHNS, CDR2 SASEGT.

Only one count was recorded for this clone. The chain links TRBV28 to TRBJ2-3; TRBD2 agrees at 8 bases. This CDR3 has 14 amino acids. Trimming removed 6 bases from V and 4 bases from J; junction bases left unmatched: 6. Germline V gene lookup returns CDR1 MDHEN and CDR2 SYDVKM. In DNA, the CDR3 is TGTGCCAGCAGCCTGGGACTAGAAGCAGATACGCAGTATTTT. It encodes CASSLGLEADTQYF. The variable domain in full, completed from reference TRBV28 and TRBJ2-3, reads DVKVTQSSRYLVKRTGEKVFLECVQDMDHENMFWYRQDPGLGLRLIYFSYDVKMKEKGDIPEGYSVSREKKERFSLILESASTNQTSMYLCASSLGLEADTQYFGPGTRLTVL.

The chain links TRBV28 to TRBJ2-2, with 8 nucleotides matching TRBD2. Germline values: CDR1 MDHEN, CDR2 SYDVKM. Losses at the gene ends were 7 bases for V and 5 bases for J; bases not matched to a gene: 6. The CDR3 length is 14 residues. The CDR3 sequence is CASKRGGRTGELFF. DNA for the CDR3: TGTGCCAGCAAACGGGGGGGGCGGACCGGGGAGCTGTTTTTT. Looking up the rest from reference TRBV28 and TRBJ2-2 gives the full variable domain: DVKVTQSSRYLVKRTGEKVFLECVQDMDHENMFWYRQDPGLGLRLIYFSYDVKMKEKGDIPEGYSVSREKKERFSLILESASTNQTSMYLCASKRGGRTGELFFGEGSRLTVL.

The chain links TRBV6-1 to TRBJ1-5; D ambiguous. The V gene's germline CDR1 is MNHNS and CDR2 SASEGT. The ends were cut back, 5 bases at V and 5 bases at J, with 16 bases in the middle. The CDR3 runs to 15 residues. The CDR3 reads CASSKAAVPYQPQHF. As DNA, the CDR3 is TGTGCCAGCAGTAAGGCGGCAGTGCCGTATCAGCCCCAGCATTTT.

The gene calls are TRBV6-5 and TRBJ2-5; 8 bases match TRBD1. Per the germline V gene, CDR1 is MNHEY and CDR2 is SVGAGI. Germline trimming cut 8 bases from V and 0 bases from J; bases unmatched to any gene: 2. This CDR3 has 13 residues. The CDR3 coding sequence is TGTGCCAGCGGACAGGGTGACCAAGAGACCCAGTACTTC. Protein: CASGQGDQETQYF.

The chain has TRBV28 and TRBJ1-5; D gene uncertain. This CDR3 contains 14 residues. Trimming took off 2 bases at V and 1 base at J, with 6 bases between the two ends. Germline assignment: CDR1 MDHEN and CDR2 SYDVKM. The CDR3 reads CASSLIESNQPQHF. CDR3 nucleotide sequence: TGTGCCAGCAGTTTAATAGAGAGCAATCAGCCCCAGCATTTT.

The rearrangement uses TRBV6-1 and TRBJ2-5; D might be TRBD2 (7 bases). Germline V gene sequence: CDR1 MNHNS, CDR2 SASEGT. V was pared by 2 bases and J by 5 bases, with 15 bases between. This CDR3 has 15 amino acids. The CDR3: CASSEISGRGETQYF. In DNA, the CDR3 is TGTGCCAGCAGTGAAATATCGGGGAGGGGGGAGACCCAGTACTTC.

V and J are TRBV12-5 and TRBJ2-1; 7 nucleotides line up with TRBD2. Looked up from germline, CDR1 is LGHNT and CDR2 is FRNRAP. Unmatched junction bases numbered 19, after V lost 1 base and J lost 4 bases. This CDR3 region has 20 residues. For the CDR3, the DNA is TGTGCTAGTGGTTTGGGGCAGAGGTCCCCAGCTAGCGGTCGTTACAATGAGCAGTTCTTC. Amino acids: CASGLGQRSPASGRYNEQFF. Drawing the rest from reference TRBV12-5 and TRBJ2-1, the complete variable domain is DARVTQTPRHKVTEMGQEVTMRCQPILGHNTVFWYRQTMMQGLELLAYFRNRAPLDDSGMPKDRFSAEMPDATLATLKIQPSEPRDSAVYFCASGLGQRSPASGRYNEQFFGPGTRLTVL.

The rearrangement joins TRBV5-1 to TRBJ2-7; 10 bases map to TRBD1. The V and J ends lost 4 bases and 5 bases, in that order; junction bases with no gene match: 3. Germline V gives CDR1 SGHRS, CDR2 YFSETQ. The CDR3 has 13 residues. The CDR3 reads CASSMGQGNEQYF. The CDR3 DNA sequence: TGCGCCAGCAGCATGGGACAGGGGAACGAGCAGTACTTC.

The chain joins TRBV7-3 to TRBJ1-1, with TRBD1 matching 7 bases. V lost 5 bases and J lost 5; bases outside the gene matches: 8. The CDR3 is 14 residues long. Germline V CDR1 and CDR2: SGHTA, FQGTGA. The CDR3, as DNA: TGTGCCAGCAGCGCCTCAGGGGGGCGTACTGAAGCTTTCTTT. Translated, it gives CASSASGGRTEAFF. Combining the CDR3 with reference TRBV7-3 and TRBJ1-1 gives the whole variable domain GAGVSQTPSNKVTEKGKYVELRCDPISGHTALYWYRQSLGQGPEFLIYFQGTGAADDSGLPNDRFFAVRPEGSVSTLKIQRTERGDSAVYLCASSASGGRTEAFFGQGTRLTVV.

The chain has TRBV6-1 and TRBJ1-1; 8 bases map to TRBD1. Per germline, CDR1 MNHNS and CDR2 SASEGT. The V and J ends lost 5 bases and 4 bases, in that order; junction bases with no gene match: 9. This CDR3 comprises 15 residues. The CDR3 DNA reads as TGTGCCAGCAGTCTTTCCAGGGGGCCGGGCACTGAAGCTTTCTTT. This sequence encodes CASSLSRGPGTEAFF.

The chain employs TRBV5-4 and TRBJ2-3; 7 bases are a match to TRBD1. V trimming: 3 bases; J trimming: 0 bases; junction bases outside the gene matches: 7. Germline values: CDR1 SGHNT, CDR2 YYREEE (reference sequence). This CDR3 has 16 residues. The CDR3 sequence: CASSSILGGSTDTQYF. CDR3 sequence (DNA): TGTGCCAGCAGCTCCATCCTAGGGGGCAGCACAGATACGCAGTATTTT.

This chain links TRBV6-5 with TRBJ2-1; D uncertain. Germline assignment: CDR1 MNHEY and CDR2 SVGAGI. V shed 2 bases and J shed 0 bases, with 8 bases lying between them. The CDR3 is made up of 15 amino acids. CDR3 residues: CASSYEDSSYNEQFF. In nucleotides, the CDR3 is TGTGCCAGCAGTTACGAGGATAGCTCCTACAATGAGCAGTTCTTC.